A selection of T cell receptor beta chains follows, all from one sample in a study of blood T cell repertoires in COVID-19. TCRdb's table, derived via immunoSEQ multiplex PCR, lists solely in-frame clones and lacks some. The sample has 250,000 to 400,000 clones, 85% to 90% seen once. The sequenced sample consisted of peripheral blood. These receptors all stem from a woman aged 25 to 39 with COVID-19, enrolled during active disease. Both conserved end residues are part of each CDR3. A D gene is named only where the DNA matches it firmly. Where a row states a size, it is once, few, many or the class of an expanded clone; other rows omit it.

v_gene: TRBV28; abundance: NA; j_gene: TRBJ1-5; d_gene: NA; CDR3aa: CASSPVRNSNQPQHF; CDR3nt: TGTGCCAGCAGCCCCGTCAGAAATAGCAATCAGCCCCAGCATTTT
v_gene: TRBV27; abundance: few; j_gene: TRBJ1-6; d_gene: NA; CDR3aa: CASSLRNSPLHF; CDR3nt: TGTGCCAGCAGTTTACGTAATTCACCCCTCCACTTT
v_gene: TRBV2; abundance: NA; j_gene: TRBJ2-7; d_gene: TRBD2; CDR3aa: CASSVLAGGPGEQYF; CDR3nt: TGTGCCAGCAGCGTCTTAGCGGGAGGGCCGGGTGAGCAGTACTTC
v_gene: TRBV5-4; abundance: NA; j_gene: TRBJ2-1; d_gene: NA; CDR3aa: CASWKDTSYNEQFF; CDR3nt: TGTGCCAGTTGGAAGGACACCTCCTACAATGAGCAGTTCTTC
v_gene: TRBV2; abundance: NA; j_gene: TRBJ2-1; d_gene: TRBD1; CDR3aa: CASSGQGLGYNEQFF; CDR3nt: TGTGCCAGCAGTGGACAGGGGCTCGGCTACAATGAGCAGTTCTTC
v_gene: TRBV2; abundance: NA; j_gene: TRBJ2-5; d_gene: NA; CDR3aa: CASSGDYQETQYF; CDR3nt: TGTGCCAGCAGCGGGGACTACCAAGAGACCCAGTACTTC
v_gene: TRBV6-5; abundance: NA; j_gene: TRBJ2-7; d_gene: NA; CDR3aa: CATRGTYEQYF; CDR3nt: TGTGCCACCCGGGGGACGTACGAGCAGTACTTC
v_gene: TRBV5-4; abundance: few; j_gene: TRBJ2-2; d_gene: NA; CDR3aa: CASSLEEGRAGELFF; CDR3nt: TGTGCCAGCAGCTTGGAAGAGGGAAGAGCCGGGGAGCTGTTTTTT
v_gene: TRBV9; abundance: once; j_gene: TRBJ2-7; d_gene: TRBD2; CDR3aa: CASSITGTSGEQYF; CDR3nt: TGTGCCAGCAGCATCACCGGGACTAGCGGCGAGCAGTACTTC
v_gene: TRBV15; abundance: NA; j_gene: TRBJ2-6; d_gene: NA; CDR3aa: CATSRTDIPSGANVLTF; CDR3nt: TGTGCCACCAGCAGAACTGACATTCCCTCTGGGGCCAACGTCCTGACTTTC
v_gene: TRBV2; abundance: NA; j_gene: TRBJ2-7; d_gene: NA; CDR3aa: CASNENPAGLNEQYF; CDR3nt: TGTGCCAGCAACGAAAACCCGGCTGGACTAAACGAGCAGTACTTC
v_gene: TRBV6-7; abundance: NA; j_gene: TRBJ1-5; d_gene: NA; CDR3aa: CASTEDPGDQPQHF; CDR3nt: TGTGCCAGCACAGAGGACCCCGGGGATCAGCCCCAGCATTTT
v_gene: TRBV18; abundance: NA; j_gene: TRBJ1-2; d_gene: TRBD1; CDR3aa: CASSPLTWTGTGYTF; CDR3nt: TGTGCCAGCTCACCACTTACGTGGACAGGGACCGGCTACACCTTC
v_gene: TRBV28; abundance: NA; j_gene: TRBJ2-7; d_gene: TRBD1; CDR3aa: CADRETGDFYEQYF; CDR3nt: TGTGCCGACCGGGAGACAGGGGACTTCTACGAGCAGTACTTC
v_gene: TRBV5-4; abundance: NA; j_gene: TRBJ2-1; d_gene: TRBD2; CDR3aa: CASSPSSGRDYNEQFF; CDR3nt: TGTGCCAGCAGCCCATCTAGCGGGAGGGATTACAATGAGCAGTTCTTC
v_gene: TRBV24-1; abundance: NA; j_gene: TRBJ2-1; d_gene: TRBD2; CDR3aa: CATSDELAGGGNEQFF; CDR3nt: TGTGCCACCAGTGATGAACTAGCGGGAGGGGGGAATGAGCAGTTCTTC
v_gene: TRBV9; abundance: NA; j_gene: TRBJ2-5; d_gene: NA; CDR3aa: CASSTTGSGETQYF; CDR3nt: TGTGCCAGCAGCACTACAGGGTCGGGAGAGACCCAGTACTTC
v_gene: TRBV5-6; abundance: NA; j_gene: TRBJ2-3; d_gene: NA; CDR3aa: CASSSRRLNTDTQYF; CDR3nt: TGTGCCAGCAGCTCGAGGCGACTCAACACAGATACGCAGTATTTT
v_gene: TRBV7-9; abundance: NA; j_gene: TRBJ2-1; d_gene: NA; CDR3aa: CASSLGVAATYNEQFF; CDR3nt: TGTGCCAGCAGCTTAGGCGTGGCGGCGACCTACAATGAGCAGTTCTTC
v_gene: TRBV7-2; abundance: NA; j_gene: TRBJ2-3; d_gene: NA; CDR3aa: CASSLAPDFTDTQYF; CDR3nt: TGTGCCAGCAGCTTAGCCCCGGACTTCACAGATACGCAGTATTTT
v_gene: TRBV27; abundance: NA; j_gene: TRBJ2-7; d_gene: NA; CDR3aa: CASSLRGALYEQYF; CDR3nt: TGTGCCAGCAGTTTGCGGGGTGCTTTGTACGAGCAGTACTTC
v_gene: TRBV14; abundance: NA; j_gene: TRBJ2-3; d_gene: TRBD2; CDR3aa: CASSLQTSGRADTQYF; CDR3nt: TGTGCCAGCAGCCTTCAGACTAGCGGGAGGGCAGATACGCAGTATTTT
v_gene: TRBV28; abundance: NA; j_gene: TRBJ2-7; d_gene: TRBD2; CDR3aa: CASSFGLAVYEQYF; CDR3nt: TGTGCCAGCAGTTTCGGACTAGCGGTTTACGAGCAGTACTTC
v_gene: TRBV20-1; abundance: NA; j_gene: TRBJ1-2; d_gene: NA; CDR3aa: CSASKQGLGYGYTF; CDR3nt: TGCAGTGCTAGTAAACAGGGTCTGGGCTATGGCTACACCTTC
v_gene: TRBV27; abundance: NA; j_gene: TRBJ1-5; d_gene: NA; CDR3aa: CASSLTGNQPQHF; CDR3nt: TGTGCCAGCAGTTTAACAGGGAATCAGCCCCAGCATTTT
v_gene: TRBV28; abundance: NA; j_gene: TRBJ2-3; d_gene: TRBD1; CDR3aa: CASSLGTDTTDTQYF; CDR3nt: TGTGCCAGCAGTTTAGGGACAGATACAACAGATACGCAGTATTTT
v_gene: TRBV10-3; abundance: NA; j_gene: TRBJ1-3; d_gene: NA; CDR3aa: CAISEYSSGNTIYF; CDR3nt: TGTGCCATCAGTGAGTACAGCTCTGGAAACACCATATATTTT
v_gene: TRBV13; abundance: NA; j_gene: TRBJ2-3; d_gene: NA; CDR3aa: CASSLGVSGGTDTQYF; CDR3nt: TGTGCCAGCAGCTTAGGAGTCTCGGGGGGCACAGATACGCAGTATTTT
v_gene: TRBV19; abundance: NA; j_gene: TRBJ1-2; d_gene: TRBD1; CDR3aa: CASSVTGGAYGYTF; CDR3nt: TGTGCCAGTAGTGTGACAGGGGGCGCCTATGGCTACACCTTC
v_gene: TRBV7-6; abundance: NA; j_gene: TRBJ1-2; d_gene: TRBD1; CDR3aa: CASSLGGGQDFYGYTF; CDR3nt: TGTGCCAGCAGCTTAGGGGGCGGACAGGACTTCTATGGCTACACCTTC
v_gene: TRBV6-5; abundance: few; j_gene: TRBJ1-2; d_gene: NA; CDR3aa: CASSPRRTINYGYTF; CDR3nt: TGTGCCAGCAGCCCCAGGCGGACAATAAACTATGGCTACACCTTC
v_gene: TRBV19; abundance: NA; j_gene: TRBJ2-1; d_gene: TRBD2; CDR3aa: CASRGSGTSGSSHNEQFF; CDR3nt: TGTGCCAGTAGAGGTTCGGGGACTAGCGGGAGTTCCCACAATGAGCAGTTCTTC
v_gene: TRBV28; abundance: once; j_gene: TRBJ1-1; d_gene: NA; CDR3aa: CASIRREGITEAFF; CDR3nt: TGTGCCAGCATCCGTCGGGAGGGAATCACTGAAGCTTTCTTT
v_gene: TRBV2; abundance: NA; j_gene: TRBJ2-1; d_gene: TRBD2; CDR3aa: CASSPTGTSGSKAYNEQFF; CDR3nt: TGTGCCAGCAGCCCCACCGGGACTAGCGGGAGTAAGGCCTACAATGAGCAGTTCTTC
v_gene: TRBV29-1; abundance: NA; j_gene: TRBJ1-1; d_gene: NA; CDR3aa: CSVGEAGEAFF; CDR3nt: TGCAGCGTTGGGGAGGCGGGTGAAGCTTTCTTT
v_gene: TRBV28; abundance: NA; j_gene: TRBJ1-2; d_gene: NA; CDR3aa: CASSLMGYYTF; CDR3nt: TGTGCCAGCAGCCTAATGGGCTACTACACCTTC
v_gene: TRBV19; abundance: NA; j_gene: TRBJ2-7; d_gene: TRBD1; CDR3aa: CASSIAHGQGGYYEQYF; CDR3nt: TGTGCCAGTAGTATAGCCCACGGACAGGGGGGATACTACGAGCAGTACTTC
v_gene: TRBV10-3; abundance: NA; j_gene: TRBJ1-1; d_gene: TRBD1; CDR3aa: CAISTGVGTEAFF; CDR3nt: TGTGCCATCAGTACAGGGGTAGGCACTGAAGCTTTCTTT
v_gene: TRBV19; abundance: once; j_gene: TRBJ1-1; d_gene: NA; CDR3aa: CASSRSDLTLTEAFF; CDR3nt: TGTGCCAGTAGTCGAAGTGACTTGACTTTAACTGAAGCTTTCTTT
v_gene: TRBV6-5; abundance: NA; j_gene: TRBJ1-1; d_gene: NA; CDR3aa: CASSSGVGTEAFF; CDR3nt: TGTGCCAGCAGTTCCGGGGTAGGAACTGAAGCTTTCTTT
v_gene: TRBV19; abundance: NA; j_gene: TRBJ2-6; d_gene: NA; CDR3aa: CAVSLGGRSGANVLTF; CDR3nt: TGTGCCGTCTCTCTCGGAGGGCGCTCTGGGGCCAACGTCCTGACTTTC
v_gene: TRBV19; abundance: NA; j_gene: TRBJ2-1; d_gene: TRBD2; CDR3aa: CASSIWGLGRSSYNEQFF; CDR3nt: TGTGCCAGTAGTATATGGGGACTAGGGAGGAGCTCCTACAATGAGCAGTTCTTC
v_gene: TRBV7-8; abundance: NA; j_gene: TRBJ1-4; d_gene: TRBD1; CDR3aa: CASSLRAGGSEKLFF; CDR3nt: TGTGCCAGCAGCTTAAGGGCAGGGGGGAGTGAAAAACTGTTTTTT
v_gene: TRBV29-1; abundance: NA; j_gene: TRBJ2-7; d_gene: NA; CDR3aa: CSVGAGLTYEQYF; CDR3nt: TGCAGCGTTGGAGCGGGTTTAACCTACGAGCAGTACTTC
v_gene: TRBV27; abundance: NA; j_gene: TRBJ1-5; d_gene: TRBD1; CDR3aa: CASSLSSDRVGQPQHF; CDR3nt: TGTGCCAGCAGTTTATCTAGCGACAGGGTGGGTCAGCCCCAGCATTTT
v_gene: TRBV19; abundance: NA; j_gene: TRBJ2-3; d_gene: NA; CDR3aa: CASTSGGSGAFYSTDTQYF; CDR3nt: TGTGCCAGCACTTCTGGGGGGAGCGGAGCCTTTTATAGCACAGATACGCAGTATTTT
v_gene: TRBV5-1; abundance: once; j_gene: TRBJ2-5; d_gene: TRBD1; CDR3aa: CASSLGGGEETQYF; CDR3nt: TGCGCCAGCAGCTTGGGAGGGGGCGAAGAGACCCAGTACTTC
v_gene: TRBV10-2; abundance: NA; j_gene: TRBJ2-1; d_gene: TRBD2; CDR3aa: CASRVAGVNNEQFF; CDR3nt: TGCGCCAGCAGGGTAGCGGGAGTAAACAATGAGCAGTTCTTC
v_gene: TRBV5-6; abundance: once; j_gene: TRBJ2-1; d_gene: TRBD1; CDR3aa: CASSNRDRVDNEQFF; CDR3nt: TGTGCCAGCAGCAACCGGGACAGGGTAGATAATGAGCAGTTCTTC
v_gene: TRBV30; abundance: NA; j_gene: TRBJ2-3; d_gene: NA; CDR3aa: CAWSVRGTSTDTQYF; CDR3nt: TGTGCCTGGAGTGTACGTGGGACTAGCACAGATACGCAGTATTTT
v_gene: TRBV3-1/TRBV3-2; abundance: NA; j_gene: TRBJ1-5; d_gene: NA; CDR3aa: CASSHGGLGQPQHF; CDR3nt: TGTGCCAGCAGCCACGGGGGGCTTGGTCAGCCCCAGCATTTT
v_gene: TRBV18; abundance: NA; j_gene: TRBJ2-7; d_gene: NA; CDR3aa: CASSGGGGYEQYF; CDR3nt: TGTGCCAGCTCAGGAGGGGGGGGTTACGAGCAGTACTTC
v_gene: TRBV10-2; abundance: NA; j_gene: TRBJ1-5; d_gene: NA; CDR3aa: CASSENGSNQPQHF; CDR3nt: TGCGCCAGCAGTGAAAACGGTTCCAATCAGCCCCAGCATTTT
v_gene: TRBV30; abundance: NA; j_gene: TRBJ1-1; d_gene: TRBD1; CDR3aa: CAWSGQGEAFF; CDR3nt: TGTGCCTGGAGTGGACAGGGCGAAGCTTTCTTT
v_gene: TRBV6-5; abundance: NA; j_gene: TRBJ1-1; d_gene: TRBD1; CDR3aa: CASSYSSRGDTEAFF; CDR3nt: TGTGCCAGCAGTTACTCGTCCAGGGGGGACACTGAAGCTTTCTTT
v_gene: TRBV7-9; abundance: NA; j_gene: TRBJ1-1; d_gene: NA; CDR3aa: CASRNGQKNTEAFF; CDR3nt: TGTGCCAGCAGAAATGGACAAAAGAACACTGAAGCTTTCTTT
v_gene: TRBV6-5; abundance: once; j_gene: TRBJ1-2; d_gene: TRBD1; CDR3aa: CASSLGQGESYGYTF; CDR3nt: TGTGCCAGCAGTTTAGGACAGGGCGAATCCTATGGCTACACCTTC